Presented here are 32 T cell receptor beta chains from one specimen sequenced in a study of OX40 agonist ivuxolimab in advanced cancers. Profiled with immunoSEQ multiplex PCR; TCRdb holds only in-frame clones, not every one. The sample yields 98,000 or so clones, nearly 90% seen once. The sample in question was CD4+ or CD8+ T cells sorted from blood, obtained in a trial of the OX40 agonist ivuxolimab. The receptors stem from an adult with an advanced solid tumor such as melanoma, head and neck, liver or kidney cancer.

The V and J genes are TRBV18 and TRBJ2-1, with D unclear. The V gene's germline CDR1 is KGHSH and CDR2 LQKENI. V gave up 6 bases and J gave up 1 base, with 13 bases separating them. The CDR3 is 15 amino acids. In DNA form, the CDR3 reads TGTGCCAGCTCCCCAATGTGGCAGTCCTACAATGAGCAGTTCTTC. Residues: CASSPMWQSYNEQFF. The full variable domain, with the rest looked up from reference TRBV18 and TRBJ2-1, is NAGVMQNPRHLVRRRGQEARLRCSPMKGHSHVYWYRQLPEEGLKFMVYLQKENIIDESGMPKERFSAEFPKEGPSILRIQQVVRGDSAAYFCASSPMWQSYNEQFFGPGTRLTVL.

The chain couples TRBV6-5 to TRBJ2-2; unclear D gene. Trimming took 6 bases from V and 2 from J, leaving 7 bases between them. CDR1 and CDR2 (germline): MNHEY, SVGAGI. CDR3 size: 13 residues. The CDR3 DNA is TGTGCCAGCAGGCTTTTAAACACCGGGGAGCTGTTTTTT. As protein: CASRLLNTGELFF.

V usage is TRBV15 and J usage is TRBJ2-5; TRBD2 agrees at 13 bases. Germline CDR1 and CDR2: LNHNV and YYDKDF (reference sequence). This CDR3 comprises 15 residues. The junction had 0 bases not matched to a gene; V was cut back by 1 base and J by 4 bases. Here the CDR3 DNA reads TGTGCCACCAGCAGAGGACTAGCGGGAGGAGAGACCCAGTACTTC. Its translation is CATSRGLAGGETQYF.

The chain recombines TRBV7-2 with TRBJ1-1; a possible D gene is TRBD1 (5 bases). CDR1 and CDR2 (germline): SGHTA, FQGNSA. The CDR3 extends over 15 amino acids. The V gene lost 0 bases and the J gene lost 0 bases, with 8 bases spanning the gap. The CDR3: CASSLAGAMNTEAFF. In DNA, the CDR3 is TGTGCCAGCAGCTTAGCCGGGGCAATGAACACTGAAGCTTTCTTT.

In this sample, this clone turned up once. The chain couples TRBV4-2 to TRBJ2-2; 7 bases match TRBD2. This CDR3 is 16 amino acids long. V gave up 5 bases and J gave up 1 base; unmatched junction bases: 7. CDR1 and CDR2 (germline): LGHNA, YNFKEQ. This CDR3 is CASSRPGGQNTGELFF. The CDR3 DNA reads TGTGCCAGCAGCAGACCGGGAGGACAGAACACCGGGGAGCTGTTTTTT.

The gene calls are TRBV15 and TRBJ1-2, with TRBD1 as a possible D gene (6 bases). Germline-derived CDR1 and CDR2 are LNHNV and YYDKDF (reference sequence). The V and J ends lost 5 bases and 5 bases respectively, with 15 bases between them. The CDR3 length is 14 residues. The CDR3 bases are TGTGCCACCAGCCCCTTCGGGGGCTGGTATGGCTACACCTTC. Translated: CATSPFGGWYGYTF. Filled out from reference TRBV15 and TRBJ1-2, the complete variable domain reads DAMVIQNPRYQVTQFGKPVTLSCSQTLNHNVMYWYQQKSSQAPKLLFHYYDKDFNNEADTPDNFQSRRPNTSFCFLDIRSPGLGDTAMYLCATSPFGGWYGYTFGSGTRLTVV.

The CDR3 DNA follows: TGCGCCAGCAGGTCAACTAGCGGGGAGAAAGAGACCCAGTACTTC. Translation gives CASRSTSGEKETQYF. V and J are TRBV5-1 and TRBJ2-5, with TRBD2 matching 10 bases. The CDR3 is 15 amino acids. V gave up 5 bases and J gave up 3 bases; unmatched junction bases: 7. Germline V gene sequence: CDR1 SGHRS, CDR2 YFSETQ.

This chain uses TRBV5-5 with TRBJ1-6; D is undetermined. V dropped 0 bases and J dropped 5 bases, with 15 bases sitting between them. This CDR3 is built from 17 residues. The germline V gene encodes CDR1 SGHKS and CDR2 YYEKEE (reference sequence). The CDR3 region has the DNA TGTGCCAGCAGCTTGGAACCCCTCATACCCAATAATTCACCCCTCCACTTT. Translated, it gives CASSLEPLIPNNSPLHF.

The J gene is TRBJ2-7, the V gene TRBV19, with 9 nucleotides matching TRBD1. With 3 bases clipped from V and 3 bases from J, the junction kept 0 bases outside the gene matches. The CDR3 loop spans 13 amino acids. Per the germline V gene, CDR1 is LNHDA and CDR2 is SQIVND (reference sequence). The CDR3 DNA reads TGTGCCAGTAGTATGGGACAGGGCTACGAGCAGTACTTC. It encodes CASSMGQGYEQYF.

V and J are TRBV5-3 and TRBJ2-7, with TRBD1 matching 11 bases. TRBV5-3 is reported as an ORF; its role is uncertain. V shed 2 bases, J shed 6 bases, and the junction held 16 bases outside the gene matches. This CDR3 has 18 amino acids. The DNA of the CDR3 is TGTGCCAGAAGCTTCCTGGACAGGGGGCCCCTTTGGACTTGCGAGCAGTACTTC. This gives the protein CARSFLDRGPLWTCEQYF.

V usage is TRBV28 and J usage is TRBJ2-6; TRBD1 matches 11 bases. CDR3 length equals 19 residues. J gave up 0 bases and V 4 bases, and 8 bases lay outside the gene matches. Germline values: CDR1 MDHEN, CDR2 SYDVKM. The DNA for the CDR3 is TGTGCCAGCAGTTCCCTTCGGGACAGGGGGGTCTCTGGGGCCAACGTCCTGACTTTC. Protein product: CASSSLRDRGVSGANVLTF.

The chain couples TRBV10-3 to TRBJ1-2, with 9 bases fitting TRBD1. The CDR3 sequence is 18 residues long. J lost 3 bases, V lost 4 bases, and 15 bases had no gene match. Germline CDR1 is ENHRY and CDR2 is SYGVKD. Written as DNA, the CDR3 is TGTGCCATCAGTGGCCCGGGACAGGGATCTAGCCATTACTATGGCTACACCTTC. Amino acids: CAISGPGQGSSHYYGYTF.

The chain links TRBV4-1 to TRBJ1-2; D is perhaps TRBD1 (6 bases). The germline CDR1 and CDR2 sequences are MGHRA and YSYEKL. Trimming shortened V by 4 bases and J by 3 bases, and 12 bases separated the two germline ends. CDR3 size: 14 residues. The CDR3 is CASSLPDRHYGYTF. The DNA of the CDR3 is TGCGCCAGCAGCCTCCCGGACAGACACTATGGCTACACCTTC.

This sequence joins TRBV4-1 and TRBJ2-1; 8 nucleotides line up with TRBD2. CDR3 length equals 18 residues. V lost 0 bases and J lost 1; bases outside the gene matches: 8. Germline CDR1 reads MGHRA; CDR2 reads YSYEKL. The CDR3 bases are TGCGCCAGCAGCCAAGATCTTTCGCGGGAGGTATCCTACAATGAGCAGTTCTTC. Amino acids: CASSQDLSREVSYNEQFF.

This clone was detected only once. The rearrangement uses TRBV4-3 and TRBJ1-5; weak D call: TRBD1 (6 bases). The CDR3 extends over 15 amino acids. Germline values: CDR1 LGHNA, CDR2 YSLEER. V lost 0 bases and J lost 7, with 13 bases in between. The chain's CDR3 is CASSQDRGRMQPQHF. DNA of the CDR3: TGCGCCAGCAGCCAAGACCGGGGGCGTATGCAGCCCCAGCATTTT.

This chain links TRBV4-1 with TRBJ2-7; D gene unclear. The CDR3 has 14 amino acids. Germline CDR1 and CDR2: MGHRA and YSYEKL. Trimming removed 2 bases at V and 2 bases at J, with 10 bases between. DNA of the CDR3: TGCGCCAGCAGCCAAAGGACGGAGCCCTACGAGCAGTACTTC. This codes for CASSQRTEPYEQYF.

This sequence joins TRBV28 and TRBJ2-5; TRBD2 aligns across 9 bases. CDR3 length: 16 amino acids. V lost 6 bases and J lost 5; bases outside the gene matches: 13. Germline lookup yields CDR1 MDHEN and CDR2 SYDVKM. CDR3 nucleotide sequence: TGTGCCAGCAGCGGACTAGCGCTCGAGATTTGGGAGACCCAGTACTTC. Amino acids: CASSGLALEIWETQYF.

This clone was observed once. The chain couples TRBV9 to TRBJ2-3; TRBD2 is a possible D gene (5 bases). In germline, CDR1 is SGDLS, CDR2 YYNGEE. There are 15 residues in the CDR3. V lost 4 bases, J lost 2 bases, and 14 bases lay in between. The CDR3 coding sequence is TGTGCCAGCAGCCTAGCAGCCTGGTTCACAGATACGCAGTATTTT. Protein sequence: CASSLAAWFTDTQYF.

The rearrangement uses TRBV30 and TRBJ1-1; 10 positions agree with TRBD1. The length of the CDR3 is 14 residues. CDR1 GTSNPN and CDR2 SVGIG come from the germline V gene (reference sequence). The J segment lost 0 bases and the V segment lost 3 bases, leaving 1 base of the junction unmatched. The CDR3 loop reads CAWRGQGVNTEAFF. CDR3 sequence (DNA): TGTGCCTGGAGAGGACAGGGGGTGAACACTGAAGCTTTCTTT.

This chain joins TRBV4-3 and TRBJ1-1; TRBD1 agrees at 7 bases. Germline CDR1 reads LGHNA; CDR2 reads YSLEER. This CDR3 is 14 amino acids long. V lost 4 bases and J lost 7; bases outside the gene matches: 9. The CDR3: CASSPEQGYNEAFF. The CDR3 DNA sequence: TGCGCCAGCAGCCCGGAACAGGGGTATAATGAAGCTTTCTTT.

This clone appeared a single time. The chain employs TRBV7-2 and TRBJ2-5, with 8 bases aligning to TRBD2. This CDR3 has 15 amino acids. The V segment lost 0 bases and the J segment 5 bases; nucleotides outside the gene matches: 5. CDR1 and CDR2 (germline): SGHTA, FQGNSA. CDR3 sequence reads: CASSLATGRGETQYF. The CDR3 nucleotides are TGTGCCAGCAGCTTAGCGACCGGGAGGGGGGAGACCCAGTACTTC.

V usage is TRBV2 and J usage is TRBJ1-2; 9 positions agree with TRBD1. V was pared by 7 bases and J by 6 bases, with 9 bases of the junction left unmatched. The germline CDR1 and CDR2 sequences are SNHLY and FYNNEI. The length of the CDR3 is 14 residues. CDR3 bases: TGTGCCAGCACTCCCGGACAGGGGAGGAATGGCTACACCTTC. Residues: CASTPGQGRNGYTF. Looking up the rest from reference TRBV2 and TRBJ1-2 gives the full variable domain: EPEVTQTPSHQVTQMGQEVILRCVPISNHLYFYWYRQILGQKVEFLVSFYNNEISEKSEIFDDQFSVERPDGSNFTLKIRSTKLEDSAMYFCASTPGQGRNGYTFGSGTRLTVV.

V and J are TRBV7-9 and TRBJ1-1, with 7 bases identical to TRBD1. Germline assignment: CDR1 SEHNR and CDR2 FQNEAQ (reference sequence). The V segment lost 6 bases and the J segment 1 base; nucleotides outside the gene matches: 20. CDR3 length: 19 residues. Here the CDR3 DNA reads TGTGCCAGCAGGAAACCCCCCTGGTTGGACAGGACTGGGAACACTGAAGCTTTCTTT. Its translation is CASRKPPWLDRTGNTEAFF.

The CDR3 nucleotides are TGTGCCATCAGTGAGTCCGGCAGGGGGAACGAGCAGTACTTC. Translating gives CAISESGRGNEQYF. This chain joins TRBV10-3 and TRBJ2-5; TRBD1 matches 7 bases. The J call may be mistaken, given a closer DNA end match to TRBJ2-7. The V gene's germline CDR1 is ENHRY and CDR2 SYGVKD. This CDR3 is 14 amino acids long.

V usage is TRBV9 and J usage is TRBJ2-3; D possibly corresponds to TRBD2 (5 bases). The CDR3 spans 17 residues. Germline assignment: CDR1 SGDLS and CDR2 YYNGEE. The V end was cut by 0 bases, the J end by 1 base, with 15 bases between. The DNA for the CDR3 is TGTGCCAGCAGCGTAGTAAGCGGTAGCGTAGGCACAGATACGCAGTATTTT. It codes for CASSVVSGSVGTDTQYF. Complete variable domain (other parts from reference TRBV9 and TRBJ2-3): DSGVTQTPKHLITATGQRVTLRCSPRSGDLSVYWYQQSLDQGLQFLIQYYNGEERAKGNILERFSAQQFPDLHSELNLSSLELGDSALYFCASSVVSGSVGTDTQYFGPGTRLTVL.

In this sample, this clone turned up once. The V call is TRBV19, the J call TRBJ2-1; 7 positions agree with TRBD1. Germline trimming cut 3 bases from V and 5 bases from J; bases unmatched to any gene: 1. Germline values: CDR1 LNHDA, CDR2 SQIVND (reference sequence). The CDR3 runs to 13 residues. The CDR3 DNA reads TGTGCCAGTAGTATGGACAGGAACAATGAGCAGTTCTTC. Residues: CASSMDRNNEQFF.

The V gene is TRBV7-9, the J gene TRBJ1-4; D gene unclear. The germline gives CDR1 SEHNR, CDR2 FQNEAQ (reference sequence). The CDR3 length is 17 residues. Between the trimmed V and J ends, which lost 5 bases and 0 bases, there was a span of 16 bases. Here the CDR3 DNA reads TGTGCCAGCAGCGCCCCCCACAGAGACGCAACTAATGAAAAACTGTTTTTT. The encoded protein is CASSAPHRDATNEKLFF. Drawing the rest from reference TRBV7-9 and TRBJ1-4, the complete variable domain is DTGVSQNPRHKITKRGQNVTFRCDPISEHNRLYWYRQTLGQGPEFLTYFQNEAQLEKSRLLSDRFSAERPKGSFSTLEIQRTEQGDSAMYLCASSAPHRDATNEKLFFGSGTQLSVL.

This chain joins TRBV7-2 and TRBJ2-3; no clear D. Germline values: CDR1 SGHTA, CDR2 FQGNSA. This CDR3 has 14 residues. V dropped 6 bases and J dropped 0 bases, with 10 bases sitting between them. The CDR3 spells CASSSGPSTDTQYF. As DNA, the CDR3 is TGTGCCAGCAGTTCTGGACCTAGCACAGATACGCAGTATTTT.

This chain links TRBV7-8 with TRBJ1-2; TRBD1 matches 9 bases. The CDR3 is 16 residues long. The trim removed 5 bases at V and 8 bases at J, leaving 15 bases unmatched. CDR1 is SGHVS and CDR2 is FQNEAQ in the germline V gene. For the CDR3, the DNA is TGTGCCAGCAGCCCCTATCGGGACAGGGTGGCCTACGGCTACACCTTC. Its translation: CASSPYRDRVAYGYTF.

J is TRBJ1-2 and V is TRBV7-9; D is unresolved. The length of the CDR3 is 14 residues. CDR1 and CDR2 (germline): SEHNR, FQNEAQ (reference sequence). The V end was cut by 8 bases, the J end by 0 bases, with 13 bases between. CDR3 sequence reads: CASHRGEPNYGYTF. The CDR3 DNA sequence: TGTGCCAGCCATCGGGGAGAGCCTAACTATGGCTACACCTTC. The variable domain in full, with the rest retrieved from reference TRBV7-9 and TRBJ1-2, is DTGVSQNPRHKITKRGQNVTFRCDPISEHNRLYWYRQTLGQGPEFLTYFQNEAQLEKSRLLSDRFSAERPKGSFSTLEIQRTEQGDSAMYLCASHRGEPNYGYTFGSGTRLTVV.

The V gene is TRBV4-3, the J gene TRBJ1-1; D is unclear. Trimming took 1 base from V and 2 from J, leaving 11 bases between them. CDR3 length: 15 amino acids. The germline V gene has CDR1 LGHNA and CDR2 YSLEER. The CDR3 coding sequence is TGCGCCAGCAGCCAAGGGATAGGGAAAAACACTGAAGCTTTCTTT. Its translation: CASSQGIGKNTEAFF.

The chain has TRBV7-2 and TRBJ1-2, with TRBD1 identical over 8 bases. This CDR3 contains 14 residues. CDR1 and CDR2 from the germline V gene are SGHTA and FQGNSA. With 4 bases clipped from V and 4 bases from J, the junction kept 5 bases outside the gene matches. In DNA, the CDR3 is TGTGCCAGCAGCTACCGGACAGGGCTCTATGGCTACACCTTC. Translating it yields CASSYRTGLYGYTF.